This passage covers 26 T cell receptor beta chains from one sample sequenced in a study of blood T cells in healthy people across ages (dated by TCRdb to the mid-2010s). The method behind the library was 5' RACE. Instrument used: Illumina HiSeq 2500. A second roughly 6 to 11 cycle PCR used a sample-barcoded 5' primer and a J-beta primer mix. Clones were called with MiXCR by TCRdb after fastp trimmed the public reads at Q25, and only in-frame beta chains were retained. A single entry per CDR3 protein holds the most common genes and DNA from its merged rows. The sample table shows around 800,000 distinct CDR3 sequences, and around two thirds are seen once. Jointly, the top ten make up about a quarter of the sample. The sequenced material came from blood. The receptors here all came from a man younger than 45 in good health.

V gene TRBV12-3 or TRBV12-4 combines with J gene TRBJ2-7; 11 bases align to TRBD1. The DNA matches TRBJ2-5 better at its end, which makes the J call doubtful. CDR3 size: 16 residues. The CDR3 loop is CASSLGGTGGGETQYF. The DNA for the CDR3 is TGTGCCAGCAGTTTAGGCGGGACAGGGGGTGGTGAGACCCAGTACTTC.

The sample holds a few counts of this clonotype. CDR3: CASSLLAGGGTQYF. The CDR3 DNA is TGTGCCAGCAGTTTACTGGCAGGCGGGGGGACCCAGTACTTC. This rearrangement joins TRBV12-3 or TRBV12-4 to TRBJ2-5; 7 nucleotides match TRBD2. This CDR3 comprises 14 residues. V shed 2 bases and J 7 bases; nucleotides not matched to a gene: 7.

The J gene is TRBJ2-7, the V gene TRBV27; a weak D match, TRBD1 (6 bases). V was pared by 5 bases and J by 2 bases, with 10 bases between. Germline V gives CDR1 MNHEY, CDR2 SMNVEV (reference sequence). The CDR3 runs 13 residues. The CDR3 DNA reads TGTGCCAGCAGTCTCAGGACAGCCTACGAGCAGTACTTC. Translating it yields CASSLRTAYEQYF.

The rearrangement uses TRBV7-2 and TRBJ2-5; unclear D gene. The CDR3 has 14 amino acids. V shed 2 bases and J shed 5 bases, with 12 bases lying between them. CDR1 and CDR2 from the germline V gene are SGHTA and FQGNSA. CDR3 nucleotides: TGTGCCAGCAGCTTACCCCCCCTTCGGGAGACCCAGTACTTC. Translating gives CASSLPPLRETQYF. Full variable domain (rest looked up from reference TRBV7-2 and TRBJ2-5): GAGVSQSPSNKVTEKGKDVELRCDPISGHTALYWYRQSLGQGLEFLIYFQGNSAPDKSGLPSDRFSAERTGGSVSTLTIQRTQQEDSAVYLCASSLPPLRETQYFGPGTRLLVL.

This clonotype turned up a few times. This rearrangement joins TRBV3-1 to TRBJ1-1; possibly TRBD1 for D (5 bases). Trimming took 7 bases from V and 0 from J, leaving 15 bases between them. The CDR3 contains 15 residues. From germline, CDR1 is LGHDT and CDR2 YNNKEL (reference sequence). CDR3 region: CASTYSSGVNTEAFF. The CDR3 DNA sequence: TGTGCCAGCACCTACTCCTCGGGGGTGAACACTGAAGCTTTCTTT.

The V and J genes are TRBV20-1 and TRBJ2-2; perhaps TRBD2 as D (5 bases). CDR3 length: 14 residues. Germline V lookup: CDR1 DFQATT, CDR2 SNEGSKA (reference sequence). The V and J ends lost 0 bases and 5 bases respectively, with 10 bases between them. The CDR3 bases are TGCAGTGCTAGAGAGTGGCCGGGGACCGGGGAGCTGTTTTTT. Translated, it gives CSAREWPGTGELFF.

As for this clonotype: The junction does not match germline at one end; this may be a read error. The V and J genes are TRBV7-2 and TRBJ1-2; D may be TRBD1 (6 bases). The germline CDR1 and CDR2 sequences are SGHTA and FQGNSA. CDR3 length equals 14 residues. For the CDR3, the DNA is TGTGCCAACACCCTGGACAGCCAACTATATGGCTACAGCTTC. It encodes CANTLDSQLYGYSF.

This clonotype was found a few times. The rearrangement joins TRBV12-3 or TRBV12-4 to TRBJ1-1; D unresolved. The CDR3 sequence is 15 residues long. V was shortened by 3 bases and J by 2 bases, with 13 bases between the two germline ends. The CDR3 reads CASSFSLGVNTEAFF. The CDR3, as DNA: TGTGCCAGCAGTTTTAGTCTAGGAGTAAACACTGAAGCTTTCTTT.

CDR3 DNA: TGTGCCAGCAGTTTACCGGCCAGCGAGCAGTTCTTC. Translated, it gives CASSLPASEQFF. The gene calls are TRBV27 and TRBJ2-1; D gene unclear. Looked up from germline, CDR1 is MNHEY and CDR2 is SMNVEV (reference sequence). The CDR3 spans 12 residues. V lost 2 bases to trimming and J lost 10 bases, with 9 bases between them.

This sequence joins TRBV20-1 and TRBJ2-1; weak D call: TRBD1 (5 bases). Matching the DNA end better, TRBJ2-7 makes the J call doubtful. Germline V gene data show CDR1 as DFQATT and CDR2 as SNEGSKA (reference sequence). The CDR3 contains 13 residues. CDR3 nucleotide sequence: TGCAGTGCTCAAGGGGCCCAGACCTACGAGCAGTACTTC. Its translation is CSAQGAQTYEQYF.

The chain has TRBV7-2 and TRBJ1-2, with D possibly being TRBD1 (5 bases). From germline, CDR1 is SGHTA and CDR2 FQGNSA. Trimming left V 4 bases short and J 0 bases short, with 12 bases between. The CDR3 covers 15 residues. For the CDR3, the DNA is TGTGCCAGCAGCTCCTGGGGGATTACTAACTATGGCTACACCTTC. Amino acid sequence: CASSSWGITNYGYTF.

This clonotype was counted between two and nine times. The V and J genes are TRBV29-1 and TRBJ2-2; no definite D call. CDR3 length: 14 amino acids. Germline V gene data show CDR1 as SQVTM and CDR2 as ANQGSEA. Deletions cut 4 bases from V and 0 bases from J, with 9 bases between. DNA for the CDR3: TGCAGCGTTGGGTCCCAATCGAACACCGGGGAGCTGTTTTTT. Its protein is CSVGSQSNTGELFF.

This clonotype was observed a handful of times. The chain couples TRBV14 to TRBJ2-1; TRBD1 agrees at 9 bases. Trimming cost V 6 bases and J 4 bases; bases outside gene matches: 7. This CDR3 is 15 amino acids long. Per the germline V gene, CDR1 is SGHDN and CDR2 is FVKESK. CDR3 region: CASSTGQGFYNEQFF. CDR3 DNA: TGTGCCAGCAGTACGGGACAGGGATTTTACAATGAGCAGTTCTTC.

A remark on this clonotype: One end of the junction varies from germline; a read error may be responsible. V is TRBV28 and J is TRBJ1-5; no clear D gene. The CDR3 has 15 residues. CDR1 is MDHEN, CDR2 SYDVKM, per germline. The CDR3 sequence: CASIDGRFRNQLQHF. Here the CDR3 DNA reads TGTGCCAGCATAGATGGGAGATTTCGCAATCAGCTCCAGCATTTT.

The chain joins TRBV7-2 to TRBJ2-7, with a possible D match to TRBD2 (6 bases). This CDR3 is built from 14 residues. With 2 bases removed from V and 6 bases from J, the gap between germline ends came to 14 bases. The germline V gene has CDR1 SGHTA and CDR2 FQGNSA. The chain's CDR3 is CASSLPGRRGEQYF. CDR3 bases: TGTGCCAGCAGCTTACCGGGGAGGAGGGGCGAGCAGTACTTC.

In the case of this clonotype: One end of the junction varies from germline; a read error may be responsible. The gene calls are TRBV4-2 and TRBJ2-1; D is undetermined. CDR1 LGHNA and CDR2 YNFKEQ come from the germline V gene. This CDR3 comprises 17 residues. CDR3 amino acids: CASSQEGWDSSYYEQFF. In DNA form, the CDR3 reads TGTGCCAGCAGCCAAGAGGGCTGGGATTCTTCCTACTATGAGCAGTTCTTC.

This clonotype was seen only once. The chain is built from TRBV9 and TRBJ2-6; a possible D gene is TRBD1 (5 bases). Trimming took off 3 bases at V and 0 bases at J, with 10 bases between the two ends. Germline V lookup: CDR1 SGDLS, CDR2 YYNGEE. The CDR3 consists of 16 residues. In nucleotides, the CDR3 is TGTGCCAGCAGCGCAGGGCCCGGCTCTGGGGCCAACGTCCTGACTTTC. Its translation is CASSAGPGSGANVLTF.

The V call is TRBV20-1, the J call TRBJ2-7; 8 nucleotides match TRBD1. The CDR3 is 15 residues long. V lost 5 bases to trimming and J lost 3 bases; unmatched junction nucleotides: 12. Germline V gene lookup returns CDR1 DFQATT and CDR2 SNEGSKA (reference sequence). The CDR3 reads CSAPARDRMGYEQYF. CDR3 DNA: TGCAGTGCTCCAGCGAGGGACAGGATGGGCTACGAGCAGTACTTC.

The genes are TRBV7-2 and TRBJ2-4; perhaps TRBD1 as D (5 bases). With 1 base removed from V and 6 bases from J, the gap between germline ends came to 16 bases. The CDR3 is made up of 16 amino acids. Germline V gives CDR1 SGHTA, CDR2 FQGNSA. The chain's CDR3 is CASSLVLQGLRNIQYF. The CDR3, as DNA: TGTGCCAGCAGCTTAGTCTTGCAGGGCCTAAGAAACATTCAGTACTTC.

This clonotype was counted between two and nine times. The rearrangement uses TRBV7-9 and TRBJ2-3, with D tentatively TRBD2 (7 bases). Looked up from germline, CDR1 is SEHNR and CDR2 is FQNEAQ (reference sequence). V lost 4 bases to trimming and J lost 1 base, with 12 bases between them. This CDR3 region has 15 residues. The CDR3 is CASSSMRGRTDTQYF. In DNA, the CDR3 is TGTGCCAGCAGCTCCATGCGGGGGCGCACAGATACGCAGTATTTT.

The chain links TRBV29-1 to TRBJ1-1, with a tentative D call TRBD1 (5 bases). Trimming left V 5 bases short and J 0 bases short, with 10 bases between. CDR1 is SQVTM and CDR2 is ANQGSEA in the germline V gene. There are 13 residues in the CDR3. DNA for the CDR3: TGCAGCGTTAGACAGCCTCTGAACACTGAAGCTTTCTTT. Translation gives CSVRQPLNTEAFF.

Details on this clonotype: Relative to the germline gene, one junction end is altered; a read error may explain this. The CDR3 here is CASSLGFSAGGTDAQYF. DNA for the CDR3: TGTGCCAGCAGCTTAGGGTTCAGTGCGGGGGGCACAGATGCGCAGTATTTT. V gene TRBV11-2 combines with J gene TRBJ2-3; 8 nucleotides agree with TRBD2. The CDR3 runs 17 residues. Germline CDR1 reads SGHAT; CDR2 reads FQNNGV.

The chain joins TRBV6-2 or TRBV6-3 to TRBJ1-6; 7 bases map to TRBD1. The CDR3 runs 17 residues. Germline V gene data show CDR1 as MNHEY and CDR2 as SVGEGT. Losses at the gene ends were 2 bases for V and 2 bases for J; bases not matched to a gene: 6. CDR3 nucleotide sequence: TGTGCCAGCAGTTACGGGGACAGCTCACCCTATAATTCACCCCTCCACTTT. Amino acid sequence: CASSYGDSSPYNSPLHF.

CDR3 amino acids: CASSGGHDRGRQTEAFF. The CDR3 DNA follows: TGTGCCAGCAGTGGGGGCCATGACAGGGGGCGGCAGACTGAAGCTTTCTTT. The chain employs TRBV25-1 and TRBJ1-1; 10 bases agree with TRBD1. The V and J ends lost 4 bases and 5 bases, in that order; junction bases with no gene match: 13. The CDR3 runs 17 residues. Germline V gives CDR1 MGHDK, CDR2 SYGVNS.

This clonotype was counted only a few times. This chain joins TRBV20-1 and TRBJ2-1; D is perhaps TRBD1 (6 bases). The germline gives CDR1 DFQATT, CDR2 SNEGSKA (reference sequence). The CDR3 sequence is 14 residues long. CDR3 protein: CSCAGQGKGNEQFF. CDR3 DNA sequence: TGCAGCTGTGCCGGGCAGGGGAAAGGGAATGAGCAGTTCTTC.

V and J are TRBV15 and TRBJ2-7; 7 positions match TRBD1. The V and J ends lost 0 bases and 2 bases, in that order; junction bases with no gene match: 1. The CDR3 covers 14 residues. In germline, CDR1 is LNHNV, CDR2 YYDKDF (reference sequence). The CDR3 sequence is CATSRDTGAYEQYF. CDR3 coding DNA: TGTGCCACCAGCAGAGATACAGGGGCCTACGAGCAGTACTTC.